One sample yielded the 7 T cell receptor beta chains listed below, sequenced in a study of early T cells in non-severe SARS-CoV-2 infection. Each CDR3 protein is one row after TCRdb ran MiXCR on the 5' RACE reads. The sample has about 17,000 distinct CDR3 sequences; around 6% are singletons. The starting material was whole blood, obtained at baseline. The receptors were gathered from an adult who was a healthcare worker with PCR-confirmed SARS-CoV-2 infection or an uninfected control (not recorded which).

This clonotype was recorded many times. The gene calls are TRBV5-1 and TRBJ1-1; D is undetermined. The CDR3 covers 15 residues. The germline V gene encodes CDR1 SGHRS and CDR2 YFSETQ. V lost 1 base to trimming and J lost 3 bases, with 13 bases between them. CDR3 bases: TGCGCCAGCAGCTTGACCGGGCCACCGGACACTGAAGCTTTCTTT. It codes for CASSLTGPPDTEAFF.

This clonotype is medium-sized. CDR3 residues: CAFSSGWGDTQYF. CDR3 DNA: TGTGCCTTTTCTAGCGGTTGGGGAGATACGCAGTATTTT. V usage is TRBV10-3 and J usage is TRBJ2-3; 7 nucleotides line up with TRBD2. This CDR3 region has 13 residues. The V gene's germline CDR1 is ENHRY and CDR2 SYGVKD. V gave up 11 bases and J gave up 5 bases; unmatched junction bases: 10.

This clonotype was seen repeatedly, ten times or more. The V call is TRBV10-1, the J call TRBJ2-1, with a possible D match to TRBD2 (7 bases). This CDR3 has 14 amino acids. V lost 0 bases, J lost 8 bases, and 11 bases lay in between. Germline CDR1 and CDR2: WNHNN and SYGVQD (reference sequence). The CDR3, as DNA: TGCGCCAGCAGTGAGTCGAACGGGGGGCATGAGCAGTTCTTC. Its protein product is CASSESNGGHEQFF.

In its sample, this clonotype was seen many times. The chain couples TRBV12-3 or TRBV12-4 to TRBJ1-2, with D maybe TRBD1 (5 bases). V was trimmed by 1 base and J by 7 bases, leaving 13 bases between them. There are 14 residues in the CDR3. The CDR3 region has the DNA TGTGCCAGCAGTTTAGGGGGCGGCATGTCTGGCTACACCTTC. Translating it yields CASSLGGGMSGYTF.

V and J are TRBV6-2 or TRBV6-3 and TRBJ2-7, with D tentatively TRBD2 (5 bases). The CDR3 runs 12 residues. Germline CDR1 MNHEY, CDR2 SVGEGT. V lost 5 bases and J 9 bases, leaving 14 bases between the germline ends. CDR3 sequence: CASSPRVAGQYF. The DNA of the CDR3 is TGTGCCAGCAGTCCGAGGGTGGCCGGGCAGTACTTC.

This clonotype was seen ten or more times. The gene calls are TRBV5-1 and TRBJ1-2, with TRBD1 identical over 8 bases. The CDR3 totals 18 residues. The germline CDR1 and CDR2 sequences are SGHRS and YFSETQ. Losses at the gene ends were 0 bases for V and 0 bases for J; bases not matched to a gene: 10. As DNA, the CDR3 is TGCGCCAGCAGCTTGGACGGGACAGGTCTGCAAGCTAACTATGGCTACACCTTC. It specifies CASSLDGTGLQANYGYTF.

Only a few counts were recorded for this clonotype. This chain links TRBV23-1 with TRBJ2-3; no clear D gene. TRBV23-1 is an ORF, with its function uncertain. CDR3 length: 16 amino acids. Trimming left V 0 bases short and J 0 bases short, with 10 bases between. DNA for the CDR3: TGCGCCAGCAGTCAATCGGAAGGCGGAAGCACAGATACGCAGTATTTT. Protein product: CASSQSEGGSTDTQYF.